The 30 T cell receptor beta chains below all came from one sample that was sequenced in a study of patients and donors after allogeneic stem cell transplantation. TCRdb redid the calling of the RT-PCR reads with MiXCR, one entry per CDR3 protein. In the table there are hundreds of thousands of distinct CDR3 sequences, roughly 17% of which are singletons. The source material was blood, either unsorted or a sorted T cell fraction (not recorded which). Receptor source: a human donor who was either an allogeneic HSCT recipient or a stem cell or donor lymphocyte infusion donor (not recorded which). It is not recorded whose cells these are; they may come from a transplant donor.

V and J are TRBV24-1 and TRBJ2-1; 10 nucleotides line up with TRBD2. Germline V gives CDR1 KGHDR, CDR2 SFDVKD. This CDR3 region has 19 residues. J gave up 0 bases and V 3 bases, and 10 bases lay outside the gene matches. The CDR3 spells CATSDPLAGDSSSYNEQFF. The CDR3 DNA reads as TGTGCCACCAGTGATCCCCTAGCGGGAGACTCGAGCTCCTACAATGAGCAGTTCTTC.

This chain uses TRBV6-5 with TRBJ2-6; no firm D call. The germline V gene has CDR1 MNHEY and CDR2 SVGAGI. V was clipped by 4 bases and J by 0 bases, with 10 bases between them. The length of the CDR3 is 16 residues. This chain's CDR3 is CASSFNTFSGANVLTF. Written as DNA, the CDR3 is TGTGCCAGCAGTTTTAATACCTTCTCTGGGGCCAACGTCCTGACTTTC.

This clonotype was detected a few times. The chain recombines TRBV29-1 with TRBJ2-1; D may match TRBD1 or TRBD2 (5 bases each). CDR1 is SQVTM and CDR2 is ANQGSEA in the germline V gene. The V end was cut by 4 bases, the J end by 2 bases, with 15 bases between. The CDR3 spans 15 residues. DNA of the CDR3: TGCAGCGTTGGTCGGGGCCGACCTACCTACAATGAGCAGTTCTTC. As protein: CSVGRGRPTYNEQFF.

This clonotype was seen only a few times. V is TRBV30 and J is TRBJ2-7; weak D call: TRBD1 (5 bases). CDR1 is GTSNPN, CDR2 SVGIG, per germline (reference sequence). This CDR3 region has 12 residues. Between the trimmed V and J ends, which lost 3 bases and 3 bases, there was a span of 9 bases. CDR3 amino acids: CAWSYQGYEQYF. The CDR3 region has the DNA TGTGCCTGGAGCTACCAGGGCTACGAGCAGTACTTC.

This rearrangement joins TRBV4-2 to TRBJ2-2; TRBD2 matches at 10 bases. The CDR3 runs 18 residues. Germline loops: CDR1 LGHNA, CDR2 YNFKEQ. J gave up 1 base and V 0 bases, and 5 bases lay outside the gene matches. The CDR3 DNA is TGTGCCAGCAGCCAAGATTCACTAGCGGGGCAGAACACCGGGGAGCTGTTTTTT. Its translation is CASSQDSLAGQNTGELFF.

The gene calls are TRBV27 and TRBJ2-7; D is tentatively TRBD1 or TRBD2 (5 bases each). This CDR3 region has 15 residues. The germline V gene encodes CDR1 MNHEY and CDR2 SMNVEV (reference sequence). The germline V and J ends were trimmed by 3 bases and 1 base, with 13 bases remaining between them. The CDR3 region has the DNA TGTGCCAGCAGTTTGTACTGGGGGTCATCCTACGAGCAGTACTTC. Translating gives CASSLYWGSSYEQYF.

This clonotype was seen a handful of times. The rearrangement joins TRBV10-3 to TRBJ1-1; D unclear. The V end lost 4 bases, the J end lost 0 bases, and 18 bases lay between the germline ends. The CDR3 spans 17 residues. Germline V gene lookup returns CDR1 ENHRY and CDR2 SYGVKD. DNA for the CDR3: TGTGCCATCAGTGGGGCCCCGAACTGGACTATGAACACTGAAGCTTTCTTT. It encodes CAISGAPNWTMNTEAFF.

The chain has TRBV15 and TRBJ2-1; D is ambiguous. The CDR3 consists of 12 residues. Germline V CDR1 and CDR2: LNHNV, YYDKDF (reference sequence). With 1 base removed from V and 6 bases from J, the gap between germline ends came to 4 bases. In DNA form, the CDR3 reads TGTGCCACCAGCAGAGGTGTCAATGAGCAGTTCTTC. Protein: CATSRGVNEQFF. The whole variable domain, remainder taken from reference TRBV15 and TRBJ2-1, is DAMVIQNPRYQVTQFGKPVTLSCSQTLNHNVMYWYQQKSSQAPKLLFHYYDKDFNNEADTPDNFQSRRPNTSFCFLDIRSPGLGDTAMYLCATSRGVNEQFFGPGTRLTVL.

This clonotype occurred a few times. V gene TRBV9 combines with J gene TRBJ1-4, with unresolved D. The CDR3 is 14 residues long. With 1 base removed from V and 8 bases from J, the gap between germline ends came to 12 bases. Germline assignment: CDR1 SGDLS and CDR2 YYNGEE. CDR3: CASSVTWAEEKLFF. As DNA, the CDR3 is TGTGCCAGCAGCGTAACCTGGGCAGAAGAAAAACTGTTTTTT.

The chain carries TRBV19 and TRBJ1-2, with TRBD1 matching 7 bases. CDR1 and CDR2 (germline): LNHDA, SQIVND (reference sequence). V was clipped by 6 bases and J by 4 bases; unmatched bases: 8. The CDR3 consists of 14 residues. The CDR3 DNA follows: TGTGCCAGTAGGAAAGGACAGGTCGGCTATGGCTACACCTTC. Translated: CASRKGQVGYGYTF.

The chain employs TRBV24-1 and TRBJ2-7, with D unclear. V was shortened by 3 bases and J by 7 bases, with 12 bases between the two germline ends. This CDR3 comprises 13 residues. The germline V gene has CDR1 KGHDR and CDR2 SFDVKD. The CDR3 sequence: CATSDPAYFEQYF. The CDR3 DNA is TGTGCCACCAGTGATCCGGCTTACTTTGAGCAGTACTTC.

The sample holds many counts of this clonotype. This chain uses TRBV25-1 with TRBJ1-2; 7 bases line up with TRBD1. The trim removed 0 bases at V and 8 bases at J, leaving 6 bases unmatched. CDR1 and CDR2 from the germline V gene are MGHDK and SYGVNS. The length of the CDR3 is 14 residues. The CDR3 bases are TGTGCCAGCAGTGAATATTACAGGGGTGACGGCTACACCTTC. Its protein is CASSEYYRGDGYTF.

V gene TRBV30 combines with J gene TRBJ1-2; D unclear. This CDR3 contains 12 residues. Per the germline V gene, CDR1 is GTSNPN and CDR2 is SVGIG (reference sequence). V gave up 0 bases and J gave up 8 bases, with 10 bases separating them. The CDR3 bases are TGTGCCTGGAGTGTAGGAGGGAGCGGCTACACCTTC. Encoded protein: CAWSVGGSGYTF.

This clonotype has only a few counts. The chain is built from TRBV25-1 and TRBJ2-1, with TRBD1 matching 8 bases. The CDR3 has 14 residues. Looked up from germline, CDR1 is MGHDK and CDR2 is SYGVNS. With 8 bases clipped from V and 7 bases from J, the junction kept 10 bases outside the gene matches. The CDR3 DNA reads TGTGCCAGCTCCGGACAGGGTAGACGTAATGAGCAGTTCTTC. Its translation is CASSGQGRRNEQFF. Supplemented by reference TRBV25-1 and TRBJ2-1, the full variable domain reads EADIYQTPRYLVIGTGKKITLECSQTMGHDKMYWYQQDPGMELHLIHYSYGVNSTEKGDLSSESTVSRIRTEHFPLTLESARPSHTSQYLCASSGQGRRNEQFFGPGTRLTVL.

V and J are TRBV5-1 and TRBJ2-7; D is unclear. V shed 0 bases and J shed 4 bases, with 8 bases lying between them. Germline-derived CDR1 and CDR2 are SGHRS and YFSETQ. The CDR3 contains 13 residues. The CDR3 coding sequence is TGCGCCAGCAGCTTGGCCAAGGGTTACGAGCAGTACTTC. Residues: CASSLAKGYEQYF.

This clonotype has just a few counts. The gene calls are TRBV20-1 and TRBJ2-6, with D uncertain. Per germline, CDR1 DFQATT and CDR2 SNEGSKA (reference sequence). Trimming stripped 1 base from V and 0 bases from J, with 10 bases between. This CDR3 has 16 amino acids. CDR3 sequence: CSARAGRHSGANVLTF. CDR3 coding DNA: TGCAGTGCTAGAGCAGGCCGTCACTCTGGGGCCAACGTCCTGACTTTC.

CDR3 nucleotides: TGTGCCAGCAGCTTTAGCGGGAGCAATGAGCAGTTCTTC. This encodes CASSFSGSNEQFF. The chain carries TRBV7-9 and TRBJ2-1; 9 nucleotides line up with TRBD2. Germline trimming cut 3 bases from V and 6 bases from J; bases unmatched to any gene: 0. The CDR3 consists of 13 residues. Germline lookup yields CDR1 SEHNR and CDR2 FQNEAQ (reference sequence). The full variable domain, with the rest looked up from reference TRBV7-9 and TRBJ2-1, is DTGVSQNPRHKITKRGQNVTFRCDPISEHNRLYWYRQTLGQGPEFLTYFQNEAQLEKSRLLSDRFSAERPKGSFSTLEIQRTEQGDSAMYLCASSFSGSNEQFFGPGTRLTVL.

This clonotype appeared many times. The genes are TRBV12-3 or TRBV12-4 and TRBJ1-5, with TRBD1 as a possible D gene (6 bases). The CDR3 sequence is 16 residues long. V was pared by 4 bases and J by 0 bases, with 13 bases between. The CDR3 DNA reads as TGTGCCAGCAGTTCAAGAACAGGGTATAGCAATCAGCCCCAGCATTTT. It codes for CASSSRTGYSNQPQHF.

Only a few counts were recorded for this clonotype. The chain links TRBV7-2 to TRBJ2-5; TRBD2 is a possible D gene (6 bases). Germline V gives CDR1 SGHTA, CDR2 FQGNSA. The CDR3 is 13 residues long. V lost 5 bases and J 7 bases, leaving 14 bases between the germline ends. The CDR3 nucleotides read TGTGCCAGCAGCCGTAGCGGCTGGCGGACCCAGTACTTC. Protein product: CASSRSGWRTQYF.

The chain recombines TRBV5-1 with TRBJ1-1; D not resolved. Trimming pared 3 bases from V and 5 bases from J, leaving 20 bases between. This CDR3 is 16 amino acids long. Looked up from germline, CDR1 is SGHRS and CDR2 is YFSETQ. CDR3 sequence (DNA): TGCGCCAGCAGCTCCCTACGGCAGACTGAAGTTACTGAAGCTTTCTTT. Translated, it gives CASSSLRQTEVTEAFF.

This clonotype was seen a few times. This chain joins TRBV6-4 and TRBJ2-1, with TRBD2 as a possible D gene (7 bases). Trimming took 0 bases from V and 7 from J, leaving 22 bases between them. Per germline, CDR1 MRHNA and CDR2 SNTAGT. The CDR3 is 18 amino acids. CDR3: CASSDSPIPGGSGNEQFF. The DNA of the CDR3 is TGTGCCAGCAGTGACTCTCCGATTCCGGGGGGCTCCGGGAATGAGCAGTTCTTC.

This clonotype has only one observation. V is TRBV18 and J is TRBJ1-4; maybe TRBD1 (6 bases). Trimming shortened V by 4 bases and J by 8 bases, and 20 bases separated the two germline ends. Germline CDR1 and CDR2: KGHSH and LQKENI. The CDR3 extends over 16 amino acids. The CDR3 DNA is TGTGCCAGCTCACTCCGACAGGCCTTGCGCGGGGAAAAACTGTTTTTT. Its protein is CASSLRQALRGEKLFF.

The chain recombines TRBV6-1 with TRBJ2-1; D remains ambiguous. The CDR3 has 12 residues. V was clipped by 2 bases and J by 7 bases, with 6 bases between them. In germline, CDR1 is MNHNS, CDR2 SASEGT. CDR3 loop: CASSEMVNEQFF. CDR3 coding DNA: TGTGCCAGCAGTGAAATGGTAAATGAGCAGTTCTTC.

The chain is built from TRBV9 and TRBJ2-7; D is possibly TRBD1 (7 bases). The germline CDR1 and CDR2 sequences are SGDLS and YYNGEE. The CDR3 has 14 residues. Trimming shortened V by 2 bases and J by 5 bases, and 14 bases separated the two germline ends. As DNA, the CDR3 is TGTGCCAGCAGCGTCCAGGGGGGAGGACACGAGCAGTACTTC. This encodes CASSVQGGGHEQYF.

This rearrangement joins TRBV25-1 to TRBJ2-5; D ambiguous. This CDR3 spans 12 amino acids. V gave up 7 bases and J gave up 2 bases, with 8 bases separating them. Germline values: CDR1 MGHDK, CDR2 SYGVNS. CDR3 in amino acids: CASNWVQETQYF. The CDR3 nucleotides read TGTGCCAGCAATTGGGTTCAAGAGACCCAGTACTTC.

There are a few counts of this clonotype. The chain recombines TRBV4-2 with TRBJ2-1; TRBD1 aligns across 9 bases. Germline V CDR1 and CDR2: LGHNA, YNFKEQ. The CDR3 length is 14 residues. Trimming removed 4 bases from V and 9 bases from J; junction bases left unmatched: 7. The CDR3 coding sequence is TGTGCCAGCAGCCCCCGGGACAGGGTTGGTGAGCAGTTCTTC. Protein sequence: CASSPRDRVGEQFF.

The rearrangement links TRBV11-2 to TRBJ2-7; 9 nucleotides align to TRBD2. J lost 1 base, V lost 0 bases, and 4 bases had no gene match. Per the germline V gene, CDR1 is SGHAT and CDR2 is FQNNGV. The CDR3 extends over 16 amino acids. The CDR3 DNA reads TGTGCCAGCAGCTTAGATCCGGGACTAGCTTCCTACGAGCAGTACTTC. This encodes CASSLDPGLASYEQYF.

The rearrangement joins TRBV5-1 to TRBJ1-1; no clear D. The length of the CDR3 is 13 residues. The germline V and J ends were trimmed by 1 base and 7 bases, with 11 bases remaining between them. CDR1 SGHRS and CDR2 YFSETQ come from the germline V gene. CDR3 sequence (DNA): TGCGCCAGCAGCTTGACGGGGAAAATTGAAGCTTTCTTT. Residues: CASSLTGKIEAFF.

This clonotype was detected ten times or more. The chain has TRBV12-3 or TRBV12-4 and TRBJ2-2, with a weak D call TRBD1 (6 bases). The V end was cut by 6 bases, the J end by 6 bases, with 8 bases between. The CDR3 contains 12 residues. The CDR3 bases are TGTGCCAGCAGCACAGGGCCCGGGGAGCTGTTTTTT. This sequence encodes CASSTGPGELFF.

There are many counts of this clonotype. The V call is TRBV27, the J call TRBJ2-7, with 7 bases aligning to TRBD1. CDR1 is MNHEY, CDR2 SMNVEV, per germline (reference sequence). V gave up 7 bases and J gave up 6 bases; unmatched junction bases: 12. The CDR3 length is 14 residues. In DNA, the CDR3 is TGTGCCAGCACACGTACAGGGGTCTGGGGCGAGCAGTACTTC. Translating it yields CASTRTGVWGEQYF.